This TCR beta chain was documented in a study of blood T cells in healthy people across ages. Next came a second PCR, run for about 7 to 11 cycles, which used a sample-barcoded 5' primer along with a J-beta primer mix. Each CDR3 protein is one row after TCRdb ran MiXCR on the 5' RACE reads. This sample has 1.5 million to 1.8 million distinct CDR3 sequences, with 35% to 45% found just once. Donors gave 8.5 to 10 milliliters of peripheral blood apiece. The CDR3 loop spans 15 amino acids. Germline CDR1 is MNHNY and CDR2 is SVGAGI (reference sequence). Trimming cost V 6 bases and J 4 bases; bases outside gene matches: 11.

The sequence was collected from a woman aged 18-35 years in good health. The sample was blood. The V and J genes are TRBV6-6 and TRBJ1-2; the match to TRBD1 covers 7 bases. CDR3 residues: CASRDSGTASYGYTF. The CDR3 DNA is TGTGCCAGCAGGGATTCCGGGACAGCCTCCTATGGCTACACCTTC.